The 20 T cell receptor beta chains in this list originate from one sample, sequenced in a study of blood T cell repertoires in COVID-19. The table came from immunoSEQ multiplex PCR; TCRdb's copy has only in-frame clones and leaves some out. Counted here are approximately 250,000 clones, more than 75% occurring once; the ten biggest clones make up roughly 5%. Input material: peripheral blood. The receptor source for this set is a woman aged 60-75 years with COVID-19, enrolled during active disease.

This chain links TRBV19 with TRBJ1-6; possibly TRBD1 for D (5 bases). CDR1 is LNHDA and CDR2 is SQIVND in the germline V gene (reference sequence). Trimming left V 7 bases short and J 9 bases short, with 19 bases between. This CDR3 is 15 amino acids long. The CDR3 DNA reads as TGTGCCAGTAAGGCTTGGGGCAGGGATGGTTCACCCCTCCACTTT. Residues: CASKAWGRDGSPLHF.

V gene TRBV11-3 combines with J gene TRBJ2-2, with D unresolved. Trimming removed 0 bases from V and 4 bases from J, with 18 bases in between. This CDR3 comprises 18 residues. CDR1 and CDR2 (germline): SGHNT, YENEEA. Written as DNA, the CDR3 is TGTGCCAGCAGCTTAGATTTCCCAGGCCAGTTCTCCACCGGGGAGCTGTTTTTT. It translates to CASSLDFPGQFSTGELFF.

The CDR3 region has the DNA TGTGCCAGCAGCCTGACAGGGGGACGGCAGCCCCAGCATTTT. The encoded protein is CASSLTGGRQPQHF. This chain links TRBV28 with TRBJ1-5; 9 bases are a match to TRBD1. The CDR3 is 14 residues long. After removal of 6 bases from V and 7 bases from J, the junction contained 7 bases not matched to a gene. CDR1 is MDHEN and CDR2 is SYDVKM in the germline V gene. The variable domain in full, with the rest retrieved from reference TRBV28 and TRBJ1-5, is DVKVTQSSRYLVKRTGEKVFLECVQDMDHENMFWYRQDPGLGLRLIYFSYDVKMKEKGDIPEGYSVSREKKERFSLILESASTNQTSMYLCASSLTGGRQPQHFGDGTRLSIL.

The DNA for the CDR3 is TGTGCCAGCAGTACCCGGACAGATACTAGGTATGAGCAGTACTTC. It translates to CASSTRTDTRYEQYF. V usage is TRBV28 and J usage is TRBJ2-7; tentative D call: TRBD1 (6 bases). Germline CDR1 MDHEN, CDR2 SYDVKM. This CDR3 is built from 15 residues. Trimming left V 5 bases short and J 7 bases short, with 21 bases between. The complete variable domain, with remaining parts taken from reference TRBV28 and TRBJ2-7, reads DVKVTQSSRYLVKRTGEKVFLECVQDMDHENMFWYRQDPGLGLRLIYFSYDVKMKEKGDIPEGYSVSREKKERFSLILESASTNQTSMYLCASSTRTDTRYEQYFGPGTRLTVT.

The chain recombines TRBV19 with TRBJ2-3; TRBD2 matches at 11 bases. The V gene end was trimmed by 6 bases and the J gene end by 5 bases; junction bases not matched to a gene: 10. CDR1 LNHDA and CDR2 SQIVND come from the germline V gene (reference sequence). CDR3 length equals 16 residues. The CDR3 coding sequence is TGTGCCAGTAGGTCGGTAGCGGGAGGGCTGGGAGATACGCAGTATTTT. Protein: CASRSVAGGLGDTQYF.

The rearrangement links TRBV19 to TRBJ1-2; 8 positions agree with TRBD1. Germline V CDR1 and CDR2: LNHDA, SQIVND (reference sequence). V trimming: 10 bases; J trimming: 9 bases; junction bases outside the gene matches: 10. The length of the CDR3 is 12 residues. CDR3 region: CATTDRGASYTF. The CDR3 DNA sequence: TGTGCCACCACTGACAGGGGAGCAAGCTACACCTTC.

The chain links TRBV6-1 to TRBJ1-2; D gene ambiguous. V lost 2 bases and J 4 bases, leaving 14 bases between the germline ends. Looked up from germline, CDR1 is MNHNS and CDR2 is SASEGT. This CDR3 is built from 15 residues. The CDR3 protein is CASSESGGSFYGYTF. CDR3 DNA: TGTGCCAGCAGTGAATCCGGAGGCAGCTTCTATGGCTACACCTTC.

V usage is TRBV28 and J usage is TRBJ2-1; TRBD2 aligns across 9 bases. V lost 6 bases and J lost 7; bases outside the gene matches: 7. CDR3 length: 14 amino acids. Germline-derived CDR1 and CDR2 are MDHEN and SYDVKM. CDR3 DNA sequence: TGTGCCAGCAGCCGGGCGGGAGGGAGGAATGAGCAGTTCTTC. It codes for CASSRAGGRNEQFF.

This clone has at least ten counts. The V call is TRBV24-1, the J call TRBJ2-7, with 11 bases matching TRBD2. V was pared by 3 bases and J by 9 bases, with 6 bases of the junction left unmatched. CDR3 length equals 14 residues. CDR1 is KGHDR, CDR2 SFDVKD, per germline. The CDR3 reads CATSDRTSGFGQYF. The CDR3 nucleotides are TGTGCCACCAGTGATCGGACTAGCGGGTTCGGGCAGTACTTC.

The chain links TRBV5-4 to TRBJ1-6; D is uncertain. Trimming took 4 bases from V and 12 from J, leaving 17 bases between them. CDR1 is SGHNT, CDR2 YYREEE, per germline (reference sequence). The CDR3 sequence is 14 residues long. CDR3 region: CASSRGGFRVPLHF. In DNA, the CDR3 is TGTGCCAGCAGCCGCGGAGGGTTCCGTGTACCCCTCCACTTT.

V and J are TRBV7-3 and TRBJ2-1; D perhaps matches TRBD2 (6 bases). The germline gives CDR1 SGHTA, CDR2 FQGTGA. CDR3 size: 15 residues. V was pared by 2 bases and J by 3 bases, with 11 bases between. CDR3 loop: CASSLRLGGYNEQFF. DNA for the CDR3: TGTGCCAGCAGCTTACGGTTGGGGGGCTACAATGAGCAGTTCTTC.

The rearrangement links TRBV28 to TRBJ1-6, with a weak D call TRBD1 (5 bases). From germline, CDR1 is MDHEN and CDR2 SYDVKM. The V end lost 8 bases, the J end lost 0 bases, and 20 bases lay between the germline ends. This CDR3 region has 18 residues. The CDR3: CASRNDPRQSSYNSPLHF. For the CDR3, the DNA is TGTGCCAGCCGTAATGACCCGCGACAGAGCTCCTATAATTCACCCCTCCACTTT.

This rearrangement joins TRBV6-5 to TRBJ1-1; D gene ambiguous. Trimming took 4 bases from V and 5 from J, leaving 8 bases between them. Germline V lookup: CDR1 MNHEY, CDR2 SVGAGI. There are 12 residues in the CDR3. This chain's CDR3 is CASSFRRTEAFF. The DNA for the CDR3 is TGTGCCAGCAGTTTCCGGAGAACTGAAGCTTTCTTT.

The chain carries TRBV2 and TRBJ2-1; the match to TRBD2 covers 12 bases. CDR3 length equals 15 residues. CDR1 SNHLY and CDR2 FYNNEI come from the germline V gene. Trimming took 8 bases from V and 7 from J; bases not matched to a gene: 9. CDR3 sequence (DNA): TGTGCCAGCCGGAAACTAGCGGGAGGTAATAATGAGCAGTTCTTC. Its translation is CASRKLAGGNNEQFF.

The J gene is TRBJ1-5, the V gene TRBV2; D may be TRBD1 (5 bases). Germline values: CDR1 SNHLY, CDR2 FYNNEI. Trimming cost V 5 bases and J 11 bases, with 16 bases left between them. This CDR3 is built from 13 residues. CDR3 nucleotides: TGTGCCAGCAGTACCCAGGGTTCACCGGCCCAGCATTTT. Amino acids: CASSTQGSPAQHF.

In DNA, the CDR3 is TGTGCCAGCAGCCCTTATCCCTGGACGGGGGGCTATGGCTACACCTTC. This translates into CASSPYPWTGGYGYTF. The gene calls are TRBV5-4 and TRBJ1-2, with D possibly TRBD1 on 5 matching bases. The CDR3 totals 16 residues. V dropped 4 bases and J dropped 4 bases, with 20 bases sitting between them. The germline gives CDR1 SGHNT, CDR2 YYREEE (reference sequence).

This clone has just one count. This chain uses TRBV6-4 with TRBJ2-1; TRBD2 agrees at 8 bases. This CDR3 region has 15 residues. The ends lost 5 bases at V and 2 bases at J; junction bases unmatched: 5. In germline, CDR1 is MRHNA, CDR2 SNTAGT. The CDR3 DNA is TGTGCCAGCAGTTCAACTAGCGGACCCTACAATGAGCAGTTCTTC. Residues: CASSSTSGPYNEQFF.

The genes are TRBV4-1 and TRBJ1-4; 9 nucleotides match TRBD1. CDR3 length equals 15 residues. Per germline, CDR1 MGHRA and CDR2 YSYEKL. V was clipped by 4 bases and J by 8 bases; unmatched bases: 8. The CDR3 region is CASSPSGQGSEKLFF. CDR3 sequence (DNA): TGCGCCAGCAGCCCTTCGGGACAGGGTAGCGAAAAACTGTTTTTT.

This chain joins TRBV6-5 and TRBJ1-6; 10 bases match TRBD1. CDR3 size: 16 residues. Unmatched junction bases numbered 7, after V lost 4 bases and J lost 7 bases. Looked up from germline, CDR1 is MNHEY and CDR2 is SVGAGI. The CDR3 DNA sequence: TGTGCCAGCAGTTTCCGGACAGGGGGTTACAATTCACCCCTCCACTTT. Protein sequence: CASSFRTGGYNSPLHF.

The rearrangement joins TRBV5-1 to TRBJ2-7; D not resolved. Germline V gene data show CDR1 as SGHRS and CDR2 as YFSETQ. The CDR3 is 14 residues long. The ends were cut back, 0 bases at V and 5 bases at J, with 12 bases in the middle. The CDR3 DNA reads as TGCGCCAGCAGCTTGGTTAGATCAATGGACGAGCAGTACTTC. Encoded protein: CASSLVRSMDEQYF.